The 18 T cell receptor beta chains in this list originate from one sample, sequenced in a study of T cell responses to AZD1222 COVID-19 vaccine. Assay: immunoSEQ multiplex PCR; the TCRdb copy retains only in-frame clones and omits some. The table shows 150,000 to 200,000 clones, with 92% occurring only once. The specimen comprised peripheral blood, sampled on day 0 of AZD1222 vaccination. The receptors here all came from an adult in good health.

This clone was seen a single time. V is TRBV5-6 and J is TRBJ2-7; D unresolved. The CDR3 loop spans 15 amino acids. Germline values: CDR1 SGHDT, CDR2 YYEEEE. The V gene lost 6 bases and the J gene lost 2 bases, with 18 bases spanning the gap. The CDR3 loop reads CASTPRLGGPYEQYF. CDR3 DNA: TGTGCCAGCACCCCCCGGCTGGGCGGCCCCTACGAGCAGTACTTC. The whole variable domain, filled in from reference TRBV5-6 and TRBJ2-7, reads DAGVTQSPTHLIKTRGQQVTLRCSPKSGHDTVSWYQQALGQGPQFIFQYYEEEERQRGNFPDRFSGHQFPNYSSELNVNALLLGDSALYLCASTPRLGGPYEQYFGPGTRLTVT.

V and J are TRBV4-1 and TRBJ1-4; D may be TRBD1 (5 bases). This CDR3 has 16 residues. V shed 7 bases and J shed 8 bases, with 23 bases lying between them. Germline assignment: CDR1 MGHRA and CDR2 YSYEKL. The CDR3 nucleotides read TGCGCCAGCAACACGGCCCCTAGGAGGGGCAGGGAAAAACTGTTTTTT. This sequence encodes CASNTAPRRGREKLFF.

The chain couples TRBV7-2 to TRBJ2-5, with 13 bases matching TRBD2. V was clipped by 1 base and J by 7 bases; unmatched bases: 6. The CDR3 extends over 16 amino acids. Germline CDR1 and CDR2: SGHTA and FQGNSA. The CDR3 spells CASSLELAGGPGTQYF. Here the CDR3 DNA reads TGTGCCAGCAGCTTAGAACTAGCGGGAGGGCCGGGGACCCAGTACTTC. The full variable domain, completed using reference TRBV7-2 and TRBJ2-5, is GAGVSQSPSNKVTEKGKDVELRCDPISGHTALYWYRQSLGQGLEFLIYFQGNSAPDKSGLPSDRFSAERTGGSVSTLTIQRTQQEDSAVYLCASSLELAGGPGTQYFGPGTRLLVL.

J is TRBJ2-3 and V is TRBV5-1, with 7 bases matching TRBD1. The J segment lost 6 bases and the V segment lost 5 bases, leaving 12 bases of the junction unmatched. The germline V gene encodes CDR1 SGHRS and CDR2 YFSETQ. The CDR3 spans 15 residues. The CDR3 loop is CASRPRTGAQDTQYF. CDR3 in DNA: TGCGCCAGCAGGCCAAGGACAGGTGCACAGGATACGCAGTATTTT.

The gene calls are TRBV19 and TRBJ1-4, with 8 bases aligning to TRBD1. The CDR3 totals 14 residues. Germline V gene data show CDR1 as LNHDA and CDR2 as SQIVND (reference sequence). V dropped 5 bases and J dropped 8; count of bases not matched to a gene: 7. Here the CDR3 reads CASSFQGAQEKLFF. As DNA, the CDR3 is TGTGCCAGTAGTTTTCAGGGGGCGCAAGAAAAACTGTTTTTT.

J is TRBJ1-3 and V is TRBV19; 9 positions match TRBD1. Germline trimming cut 5 bases from V and 4 bases from J; bases unmatched to any gene: 12. The CDR3 totals 17 residues. In germline, CDR1 is LNHDA, CDR2 SQIVND (reference sequence). The CDR3 DNA follows: TGTGCCAGTAGTCGCCCCCGGACAGGGGCGTTCGGAAACACCATATATTTT. This sequence encodes CASSRPRTGAFGNTIYF. The full variable domain, rest sourced from reference TRBV19 and TRBJ1-3, is DGGITQSPKYLFRKEGQNVTLSCEQNLNHDAMYWYRQDPGQGLRLIYYSQIVNDFQKGDIAEGYSVSREKKESFPLTVTSAQKNPTAFYLCASSRPRTGAFGNTIYFGEGSWLTVV.

The V gene is TRBV21-1, the J gene TRBJ1-4; the table calls TRBD1, which could not be checked here. TRBV21-1 is a recognized pseudogene. This CDR3 has 16 residues. CDR3 residues: CASSLGQGDNHGKLFF. CDR3 DNA: TGTGCCAGCAGCCTGGGACAGGGGGACAACCATGGGAAACTGTTTTTT.

This rearrangement joins TRBV2 to TRBJ1-1, with a tentative D call TRBD1 (6 bases). This CDR3 has 13 residues. Trimming pared 8 bases from V and 1 base from J, leaving 11 bases between. Germline V CDR1 and CDR2: SNHLY, FYNNEI. CDR3 sequence reads: CASGTSPNTEAFF. The DNA of the CDR3 is TGTGCCAGCGGGACATCCCCGAACACTGAAGCTTTCTTT.

The chain links TRBV7-2 to TRBJ2-2; 8 nucleotides line up with TRBD2. Unmatched junction bases numbered 9, after V lost 7 bases and J lost 5 bases. The germline gives CDR1 SGHTA, CDR2 FQGNSA. This CDR3 has 15 residues. The CDR3 loop reads CASIRQREKTGELFF. The DNA for the CDR3 is TGTGCCAGCATCCGTCAGCGGGAGAAAACCGGGGAGCTGTTTTTT.

The rearrangement joins TRBV2 to TRBJ2-5, with no clear D. The length of the CDR3 is 11 residues. V was clipped by 6 bases and J by 9 bases, with 11 bases between them. Germline V gives CDR1 SNHLY, CDR2 FYNNEI. The CDR3 sequence: CASRKNGAQYF. The CDR3 nucleotides are TGTGCCAGCAGGAAGAATGGGGCCCAGTACTTC.

This chain connects TRBV4-2 to TRBJ2-1, with 9 nucleotides matching TRBD2. The CDR3 spans 16 residues. Germline V gene lookup returns CDR1 LGHNA and CDR2 YNFKEQ. Trimming cost V 0 bases and J 0 bases; bases outside gene matches: 0. The CDR3 sequence: CASSQDSGSSYNEQFF. The CDR3 DNA is TGTGCCAGCAGCCAAGATAGCGGGAGCTCCTACAATGAGCAGTTCTTC.

The chain links TRBV28 to TRBJ2-2; D call uncertain. This CDR3 region has 11 residues. V lost 4 bases and J lost 8, with 5 bases in between. Germline CDR1 is MDHEN and CDR2 is SYDVKM. This CDR3 is CASSYVGELFF. For the CDR3, the DNA is TGTGCCAGCAGTTATGTTGGGGAGCTGTTTTTT.

The rearrangement uses TRBV27 and TRBJ1-2; D remains ambiguous. Germline lookup yields CDR1 MNHEY and CDR2 SMNVEV (reference sequence). The CDR3 is 12 amino acids. V was clipped by 6 bases and J by 4 bases, with 9 bases between them. CDR3 sequence (DNA): TGTGCCAGCAGCGGACCCTCCTATGGCTACACCTTC. The encoded protein is CASSGPSYGYTF.

The chain links TRBV28 to TRBJ2-5, with D maybe TRBD1 (5 bases). V lost 4 bases, J lost 5 bases, and 14 bases lay in between. CDR3 length equals 14 residues. Per the germline V gene, CDR1 is MDHEN and CDR2 is SYDVKM. In nucleotides, the CDR3 is TGTGCCAGCAGTTCCTCAAGGGGCTTGGAGACCCAGTACTTC. The encoded protein is CASSSSRGLETQYF.

The gene calls are TRBV7-9 and TRBJ2-1; possibly TRBD1 for D (6 bases). The germline V gene has CDR1 SEHNR and CDR2 FQNEAQ (reference sequence). V was shortened by 2 bases and J by 0 bases, with 11 bases between the two germline ends. This CDR3 contains 16 residues. In DNA form, the CDR3 reads TGTGCCAGCAGCTTACGGGACAAGAGCTCCTACAATGAGCAGTTCTTC. Translated, it gives CASSLRDKSSYNEQFF.

The CDR3 region is CASSFPGLAGGPFGSHEQYF. CDR3 sequence (DNA): TGTGCCAGCAGCTTCCCCGGACTAGCGGGGGGACCCTTCGGGAGCCACGAGCAGTACTTC. The chain is built from TRBV5-5 and TRBJ2-7; 14 bases map to TRBD2. The CDR3 consists of 20 residues. After removal of 2 bases from V and 5 bases from J, the junction contained 18 bases not matched to a gene. The germline CDR1 and CDR2 sequences are SGHKS and YYEKEE (reference sequence).

The chain uses TRBV7-2 and TRBJ2-3, with 8 bases fitting TRBD2. Losses at the gene ends were 2 bases for V and 0 bases for J; bases not matched to a gene: 4. Per the germline V gene, CDR1 is SGHTA and CDR2 is FQGNSA. The CDR3 extends over 16 amino acids. CDR3 sequence: CASSLIPSGSTDTQYF. CDR3 DNA: TGTGCCAGCAGCTTAATTCCTAGCGGGAGCACAGATACGCAGTATTTT. Looking up the rest from reference TRBV7-2 and TRBJ2-3 gives the full variable domain: GAGVSQSPSNKVTEKGKDVELRCDPISGHTALYWYRQSLGQGLEFLIYFQGNSAPDKSGLPSDRFSAERTGGSVSTLTIQRTQQEDSAVYLCASSLIPSGSTDTQYFGPGTRLTVL.

The sample holds a few counts of this clone. This chain uses TRBV27 with TRBJ2-7; the D gene is possibly TRBD1 (6 bases). V was shortened by 2 bases and J by 6 bases, with 8 bases between the two germline ends. Germline CDR1 MNHEY, CDR2 SMNVEV (reference sequence). The CDR3 consists of 12 residues. CDR3 coding DNA: TGTGCCAGCAGTTTACAGGGGTTCGAGCAGTACTTC. It translates to CASSLQGFEQYF.